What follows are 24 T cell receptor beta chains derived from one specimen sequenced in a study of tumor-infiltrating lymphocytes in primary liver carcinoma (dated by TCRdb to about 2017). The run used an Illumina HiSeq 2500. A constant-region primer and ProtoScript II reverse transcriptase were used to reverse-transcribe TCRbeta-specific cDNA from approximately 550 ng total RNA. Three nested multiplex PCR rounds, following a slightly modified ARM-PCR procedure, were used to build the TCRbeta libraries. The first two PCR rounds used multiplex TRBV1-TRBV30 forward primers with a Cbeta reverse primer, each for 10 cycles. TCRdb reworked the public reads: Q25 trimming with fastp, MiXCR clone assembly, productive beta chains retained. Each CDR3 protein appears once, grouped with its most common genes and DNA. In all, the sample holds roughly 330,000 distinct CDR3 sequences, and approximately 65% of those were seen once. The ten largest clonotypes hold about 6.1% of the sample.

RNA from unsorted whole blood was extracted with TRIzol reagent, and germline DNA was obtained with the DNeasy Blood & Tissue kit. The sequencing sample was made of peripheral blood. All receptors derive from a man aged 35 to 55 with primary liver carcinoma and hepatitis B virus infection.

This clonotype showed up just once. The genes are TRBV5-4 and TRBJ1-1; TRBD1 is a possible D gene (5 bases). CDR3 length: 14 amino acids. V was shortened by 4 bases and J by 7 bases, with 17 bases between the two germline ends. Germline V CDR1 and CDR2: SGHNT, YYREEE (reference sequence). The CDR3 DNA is TGTGCCAGCAGCCCTCAATGGGGGGTAAATGAAGCTTTCTTT. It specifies CASSPQWGVNEAFF.

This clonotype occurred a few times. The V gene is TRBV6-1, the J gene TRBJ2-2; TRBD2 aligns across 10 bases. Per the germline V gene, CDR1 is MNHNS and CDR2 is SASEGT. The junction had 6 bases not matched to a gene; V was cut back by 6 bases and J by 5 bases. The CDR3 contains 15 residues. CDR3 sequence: CASRTSGRVTGELFF. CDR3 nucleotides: TGTGCCAGCAGGACTAGCGGGCGGGTTACCGGGGAGCTGTTTTTT.

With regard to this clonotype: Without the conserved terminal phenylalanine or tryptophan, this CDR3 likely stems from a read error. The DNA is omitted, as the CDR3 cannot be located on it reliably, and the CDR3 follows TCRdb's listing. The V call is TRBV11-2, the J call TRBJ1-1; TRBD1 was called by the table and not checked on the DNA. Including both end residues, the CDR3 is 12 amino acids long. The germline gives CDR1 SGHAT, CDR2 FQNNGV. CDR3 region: CASSATGPSPFY.

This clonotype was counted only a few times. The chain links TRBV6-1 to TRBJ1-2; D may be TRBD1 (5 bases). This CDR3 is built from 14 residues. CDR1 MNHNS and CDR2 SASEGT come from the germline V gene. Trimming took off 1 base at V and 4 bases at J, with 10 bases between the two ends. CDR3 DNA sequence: TGTGCCAGCAGTGAAGATGGCGGGGGCTATGGCTACACCTTC. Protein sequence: CASSEDGGGYGYTF.

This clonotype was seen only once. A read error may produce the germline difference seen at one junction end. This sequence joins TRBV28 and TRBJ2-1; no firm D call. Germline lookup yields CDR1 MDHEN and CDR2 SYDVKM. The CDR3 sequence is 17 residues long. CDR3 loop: CASSLPPTIATYHEQFF. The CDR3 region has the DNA TGTGCCAGCAGTTTACCCCCAACCATCGCCACCTACCATGAGCAGTTCTTC.

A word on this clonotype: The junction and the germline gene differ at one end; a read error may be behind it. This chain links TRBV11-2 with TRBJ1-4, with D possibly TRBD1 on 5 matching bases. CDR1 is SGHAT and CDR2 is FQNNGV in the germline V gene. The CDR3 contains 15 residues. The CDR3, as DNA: TGTGTCAGCAGCAATCCCGGGACGGCCGGGGAAAAACTGTTTTTT. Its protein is CVSSNPGTAGEKLFF. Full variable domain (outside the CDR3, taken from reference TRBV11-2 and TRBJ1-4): EAGVAQSPRYKIIEKRQSVAFWCNPISGHATLYWYQQILGQGPKLLIQFQNNGVVDDSQLPKDRFSAERLKGVDSTLKIQPAKLEDSAVYLCVSSNPGTAGEKLFFGSGTQLSVL.

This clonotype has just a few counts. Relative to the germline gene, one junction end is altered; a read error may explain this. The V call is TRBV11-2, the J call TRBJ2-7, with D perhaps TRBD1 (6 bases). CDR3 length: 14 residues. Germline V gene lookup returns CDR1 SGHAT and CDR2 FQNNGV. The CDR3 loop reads CASNPQGYLGEQYF. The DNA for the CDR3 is TGTGCCAGCAACCCCCAGGGGTATCTCGGCGAGCAGTACTTT.

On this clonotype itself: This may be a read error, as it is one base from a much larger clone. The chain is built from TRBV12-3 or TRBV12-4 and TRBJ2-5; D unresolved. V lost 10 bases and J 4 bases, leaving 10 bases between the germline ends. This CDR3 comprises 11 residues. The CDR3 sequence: CAKSDGETQYF. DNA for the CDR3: TGTGCCAAATCGGACGGAGAGACCCAGTACTTC.

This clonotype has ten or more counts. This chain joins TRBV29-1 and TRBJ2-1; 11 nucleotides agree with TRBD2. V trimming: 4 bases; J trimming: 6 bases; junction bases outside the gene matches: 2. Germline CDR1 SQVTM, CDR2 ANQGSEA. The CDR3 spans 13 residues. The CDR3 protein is CSVGGTSGNEQFF. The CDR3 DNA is TGCAGCGTTGGCGGGACTAGCGGCAATGAGCAGTTCTTC.

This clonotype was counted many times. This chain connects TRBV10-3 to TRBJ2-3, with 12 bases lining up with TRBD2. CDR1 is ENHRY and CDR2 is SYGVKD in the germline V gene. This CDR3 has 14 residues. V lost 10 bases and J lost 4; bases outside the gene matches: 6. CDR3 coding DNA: TGTGCCACCACCGGACTAGCGGGACCAGATACGCAGTATTTT. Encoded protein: CATTGLAGPDTQYF.

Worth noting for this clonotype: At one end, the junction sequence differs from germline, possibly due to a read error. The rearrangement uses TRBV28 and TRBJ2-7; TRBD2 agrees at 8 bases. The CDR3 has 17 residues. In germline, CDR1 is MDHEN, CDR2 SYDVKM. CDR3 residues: CASSLPHGGGSPYEQYF. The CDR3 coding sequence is TGCGCCAGCAGTTTACCCCACGGGGGGGGAAGCCCCTACGAGCAGTACTTC.

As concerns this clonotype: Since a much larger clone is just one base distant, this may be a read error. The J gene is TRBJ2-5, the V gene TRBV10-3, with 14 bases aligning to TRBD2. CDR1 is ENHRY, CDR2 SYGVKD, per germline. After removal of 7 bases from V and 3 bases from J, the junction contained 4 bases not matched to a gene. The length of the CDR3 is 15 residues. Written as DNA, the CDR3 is TGTGCCATCAATTCGGGACTAGCGGGGGAAGAGACCCAGTACTTC. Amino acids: CAINSGLAGEETQYF.

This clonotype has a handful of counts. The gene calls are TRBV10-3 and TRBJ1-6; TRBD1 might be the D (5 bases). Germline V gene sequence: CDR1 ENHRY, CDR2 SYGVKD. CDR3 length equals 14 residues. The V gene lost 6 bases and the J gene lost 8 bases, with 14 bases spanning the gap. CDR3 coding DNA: TGTGCCATCAGCCAGCAGGGTGGTGATTCACCCCTCCACTTT. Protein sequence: CAISQQGGDSPLHF.

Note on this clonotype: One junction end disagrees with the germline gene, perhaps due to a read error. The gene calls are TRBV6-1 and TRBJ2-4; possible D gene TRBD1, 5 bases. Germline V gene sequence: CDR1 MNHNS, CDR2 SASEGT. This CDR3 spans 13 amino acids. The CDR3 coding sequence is TGTGCCAGCAGTCGGTACCCTATGGACATACAGTACTTC. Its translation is CASSRYPMDIQYF.

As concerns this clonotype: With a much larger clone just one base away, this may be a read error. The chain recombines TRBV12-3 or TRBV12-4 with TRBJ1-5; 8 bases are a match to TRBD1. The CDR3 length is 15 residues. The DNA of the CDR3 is TGTGCCGGCAGCTTTAGGACAGGGACTTCTCAGCCCCAGCATTTT. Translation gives CAGSFRTGTSQPQHF.

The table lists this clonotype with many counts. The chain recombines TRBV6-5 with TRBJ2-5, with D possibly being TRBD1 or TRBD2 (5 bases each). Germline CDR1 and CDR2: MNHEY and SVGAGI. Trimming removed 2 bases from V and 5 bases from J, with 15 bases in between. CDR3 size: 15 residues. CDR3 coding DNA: TGTGCCAGCAGTTACGGACACGGGGCGGAGGAGACCCAGTACTTC. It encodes CASSYGHGAEETQYF.

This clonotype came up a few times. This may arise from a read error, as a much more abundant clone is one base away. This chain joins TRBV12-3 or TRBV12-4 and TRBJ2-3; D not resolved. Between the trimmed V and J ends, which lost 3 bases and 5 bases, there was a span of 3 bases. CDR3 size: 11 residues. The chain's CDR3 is CASSFRDTQYF. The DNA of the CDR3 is TGTGCCAGCAGTTTCCGAGATACGCAGTATTTT.

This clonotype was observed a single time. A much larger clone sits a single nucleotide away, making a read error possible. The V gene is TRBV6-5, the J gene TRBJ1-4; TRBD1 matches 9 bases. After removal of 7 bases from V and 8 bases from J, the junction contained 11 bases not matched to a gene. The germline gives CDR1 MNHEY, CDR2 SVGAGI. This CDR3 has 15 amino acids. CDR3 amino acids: CASNFGDREGEKLFF. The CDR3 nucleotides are TGTGCCAGCAATTTTGGGGACAGGGAGGGAGAAAAACTGTTTTTT.

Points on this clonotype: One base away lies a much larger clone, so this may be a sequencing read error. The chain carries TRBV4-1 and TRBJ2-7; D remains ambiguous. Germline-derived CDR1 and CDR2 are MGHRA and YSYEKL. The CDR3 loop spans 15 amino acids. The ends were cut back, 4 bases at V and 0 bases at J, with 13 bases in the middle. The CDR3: CASSPSVGDSYEQYF. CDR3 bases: TGCGCCAGCAGCCCCTCGGTTGGGGACTCCTACGAGCAGTACTTC.

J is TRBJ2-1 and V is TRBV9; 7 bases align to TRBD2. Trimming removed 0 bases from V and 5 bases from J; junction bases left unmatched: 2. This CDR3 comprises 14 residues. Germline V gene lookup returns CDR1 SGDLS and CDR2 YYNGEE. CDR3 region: CASSVASGNNEQFF. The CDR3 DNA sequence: TGTGCCAGCAGCGTAGCTAGCGGTAACAATGAGCAGTTCTTC. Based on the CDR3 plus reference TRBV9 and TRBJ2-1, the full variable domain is DSGVTQTPKHLITATGQRVTLRCSPRSGDLSVYWYQQSLDQGLQFLIQYYNGEERAKGNILERFSAQQFPDLHSELNLSSLELGDSALYFCASSVASGNNEQFFGPGTRLTVL.

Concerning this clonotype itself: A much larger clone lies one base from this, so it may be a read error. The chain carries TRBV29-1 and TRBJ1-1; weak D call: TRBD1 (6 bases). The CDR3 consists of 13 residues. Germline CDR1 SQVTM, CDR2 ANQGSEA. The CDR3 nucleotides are TGCAGCGTGAAACAGGGTTGGGGCACTGAACCTTTCTTT. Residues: CSVKQGWGTEPFF.

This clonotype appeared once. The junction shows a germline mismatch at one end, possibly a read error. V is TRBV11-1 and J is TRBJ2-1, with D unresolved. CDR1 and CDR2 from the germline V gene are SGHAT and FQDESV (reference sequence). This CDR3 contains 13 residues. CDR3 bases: TGTGCTAGCAGCCCTGGTGGTCCGAATGAGCAGTTCTTC. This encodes CASSPGGPNEQFF.

The CDR3 loop reads CASSFQGLGTQYF. CDR3 bases: TGTGCCAGCAGCTTTCAGGGTCTCGGGACCCAGTACTTC. The chain joins TRBV7-9 to TRBJ2-5; TRBD1 is a possible D gene (5 bases). The CDR3 is 13 residues long. Trimming took off 3 bases at V and 7 bases at J, with 12 bases between the two ends. Germline CDR1 SEHNR, CDR2 FQNEAQ (reference sequence).

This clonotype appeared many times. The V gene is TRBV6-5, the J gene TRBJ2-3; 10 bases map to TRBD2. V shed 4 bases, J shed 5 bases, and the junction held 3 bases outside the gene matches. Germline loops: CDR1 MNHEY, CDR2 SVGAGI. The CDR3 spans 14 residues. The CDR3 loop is CASSSASGRDTQYF. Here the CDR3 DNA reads TGTGCCAGCAGTTCCGCTAGCGGGAGAGATACGCAGTATTTT.